This TCR beta chain was documented in a study of cytomegalovirus exposure and HLA in healthy donors. Whole-study findings and limits: Donor immune exposure was known only as CMV serostatus. Productive status was seen about 87% or about 30% of the time for most TCR beta V segments in an earlier analysis. Follow-up analysis found HLA locus-dependent TCR association rates, highest for DRB1 and lowest for HLA-C.

The CDR3 extends over 13 amino acids. Germline V CDR1 and CDR2: MDHEN, SYDVKM. V lost 3 bases and J lost 6, with 11 bases in between. On this clone itself: Its antigen remains unidentified.

The primer mix had 60 Vbeta and 13 Jbeta primers. TCRdb keeps only in-frame clones here, not all; method: immunoSEQ multiplex PCR. The sample lists about 150,000 clones; 88% were seen once. The sample comprised PBMCs. The receptor comes from a woman aged 40-49 years in good health and CMV-seronegative. This rearrangement joins TRBV28 to TRBJ1-2; D gene ambiguous. The CDR3 coding sequence is TGTGCCAGCAGTTTGGGAGCAGTACATGGCTACACCTTC. It yields the protein CASSLGAVHGYTF.